One sample yielded the 10 T cell receptor beta chains listed below, sequenced in a study of cytomegalovirus exposure and HLA in healthy donors. Vbeta (60) and Jbeta (13) primers were used in the PCR. The method was immunoSEQ multiplex PCR; TCRdb's version includes in-frame clones alone and lacks a portion of them. The sample totals roughly 120,000 clones. The material sequenced was PBMCs. The receptors here all came from a man aged 18-30 years in good health and CMV-seronegative.

The genes are TRBV15 and TRBJ1-2, with 8 bases fitting TRBD1. V shed 3 bases, J shed 8 bases, and the junction held 17 bases outside the gene matches. Per the germline V gene, CDR1 is LNHNV and CDR2 is YYDKDF (reference sequence). This CDR3 is built from 17 residues. Here the CDR3 DNA reads TGTGCCACCAGCAGCACGGGACAGGTCTATTTAGAGAGGGGCTACACCTTC. This codes for CATSSTGQVYLERGYTF.

The V gene is TRBV27, the J gene TRBJ2-1; TRBD1 matches at 8 bases. Germline CDR1 reads MNHEY; CDR2 reads SMNVEV (reference sequence). This CDR3 has 15 residues. The junction had 13 bases not matched to a gene; V was cut back by 6 bases and J by 9 bases. The CDR3 region has the DNA TGTGCCAGCAGGGTCGGTGACAGGGGTTGGGCTGAGCAGTTCTTC. It yields the protein CASRVGDRGWAEQFF.

The chain is built from TRBV28 and TRBJ1-2; D is unclear. The CDR3 covers 13 residues. Germline CDR1 and CDR2: MDHEN and SYDVKM. V lost 3 bases and J lost 2, with 7 bases in between. The CDR3: CASSFGQNYGYTF. The CDR3 DNA is TGTGCCAGCAGTTTTGGGCAGAACTATGGCTACACCTTC.

The V call is TRBV6-5, the J call TRBJ1-3; no clear D gene. CDR1 and CDR2 (germline): MNHEY, SVGAGI. The CDR3 loop spans 14 amino acids. V was trimmed by 8 bases and J by 0 bases, leaving 11 bases between them. CDR3 loop: CASGLAGSGNTIYF. The CDR3 nucleotides are TGTGCCAGCGGCTTGGCGGGCTCTGGAAACACCATATATTTT.

V usage is TRBV5-1 and J usage is TRBJ1-6, with D uncertain. The germline V gene encodes CDR1 SGHRS and CDR2 YFSETQ. Trimming took off 1 base at V and 8 bases at J, with 16 bases between the two ends. CDR3 length: 16 residues. CDR3 coding DNA: TGCGCCAGCAGCTTGACGAGAGGGATGCCAGATTCACCCCTCCACTTT. As protein: CASSLTRGMPDSPLHF.

The V and J genes are TRBV5-1 and TRBJ2-6; the D gene is possibly TRBD2 (5 bases). V lost 0 bases and J lost 0, with 10 bases in between. Looked up from germline, CDR1 is SGHRS and CDR2 is YFSETQ. The CDR3 is made up of 17 amino acids. CDR3 loop: CASSLAGGISGANVLTF. The CDR3 nucleotides are TGCGCCAGCAGCTTGGCCGGAGGTATCTCTGGGGCCAACGTCCTGACTTTC.

The chain couples TRBV30 to TRBJ2-1, with 9 bases identical to TRBD2. There are 20 residues in the CDR3. With 2 bases clipped from V and 2 bases from J, the junction kept 19 bases outside the gene matches. Germline CDR1 is GTSNPN and CDR2 is SVGIG (reference sequence). The CDR3 DNA reads TGTGCCTGGAGTTCGTGGGGGGGGCTAGCGGGGTCGCCGACCTACAATGAGCAGTTCTTC. Its translation is CAWSSWGGLAGSPTYNEQFF.

This chain links TRBV6-1 with TRBJ1-6; TRBD1 is a possible D gene (5 bases). This CDR3 has 15 residues. CDR1 MNHNS and CDR2 SASEGT come from the germline V gene. The germline V and J ends were trimmed by 4 bases and 7 bases, with 14 bases remaining between them. The CDR3 coding sequence is TGTGCCAGCAGTGGCAGGGCGGGGAACAATTCACCCCTCCACTTT. It codes for CASSGRAGNNSPLHF.

The chain links TRBV6-1 to TRBJ1-1; the match to TRBD1 covers 8 bases. The CDR3 has 14 residues. After removal of 8 bases from V and 4 bases from J, the junction contained 9 bases not matched to a gene. Germline V gene lookup returns CDR1 MNHNS and CDR2 SASEGT. The CDR3 region is CASRPTGTGTEAFF. Here the CDR3 DNA reads TGTGCCAGCCGTCCAACAGGGACAGGCACTGAAGCTTTCTTT.

On this clone: Its ends do not fully match the called genes, so a read error is possible. The same CDR3 arises from other DNA sequences in this sample as well. The chain couples TRBV4-1 to TRBJ1-6; maybe TRBD1 (6 bases). The V gene's germline CDR1 is MGHRA and CDR2 YSYEKL. This CDR3 comprises 17 residues. For the CDR3, the DNA is TGCGCCAGCAGCCTCGGCGCGGCCAGGGGATATAATTCCCCCCTCCACTTT. Encoded protein: CASSLGAARGYNSPLHF.